The 26 T cell receptor beta chains reported below all come from one sample, sequenced in a study of molecular identifiers for immune sequencing clone quantification. TCRdb re-called the PCR reads through MiXCR, storing one row per CDR3 protein. The table records more than 450,000 distinct CDR3 sequences, around a fifth of them present only once. The sample comprised naive CD8+ T cells from blood, with Jurkat cell RNA spiked in. The subset denotes: FACS-sorted CD8+CD4-CCR7+CD45RA+ naive T cells. All receptors derive from a human donor in good health. Some libraries in this study had Jurkat cell RNA spiked in.

As regards this clonotype: The missing conserved phenylalanine or tryptophan at the end of this CDR3 makes a read error likely. CDR3 sequence reads: CSAEHTEPTYNEQFS. For the CDR3, the DNA is TGCAGTGCTGAACACACAGAGCCTACCTACAATGAGCAGTTCTCC. The gene calls are TRBV20-1 and TRBJ2-1; the D is unclear. Germline CDR1 reads DFQATT; CDR2 reads SNEGSKA (reference sequence). V was clipped by 5 bases and J by 2 bases, with 16 bases between them. CDR3 size: 15 residues.

The J gene is TRBJ2-7, the V gene TRBV6-2 or TRBV6-3; D ambiguous. This CDR3 contains 14 residues. Trimming removed 0 bases at V and 2 bases at J, with 8 bases between. CDR1 and CDR2 from the germline V gene are MNHEY and SVGEGT. The chain's CDR3 is CASSYSILPYEQYF. The CDR3 bases are TGTGCCAGCAGTTACTCAATCCTACCCTACGAGCAGTACTTC.

There are many counts of this clonotype. This chain uses TRBV7-9 with TRBJ1-1; no clear D gene. There are 10 residues in the CDR3. V was cut by 7 bases and J by 1 base, with 1 base left in between. CDR1 is SEHNR, CDR2 FQNEAQ, per germline (reference sequence). The CDR3 loop reads CASTNTEAFF. The CDR3 nucleotides read TGTGCCAGCACGAACACTGAAGCTTTCTTT.

This clonotype appeared a few times. This chain uses TRBV10-3 with TRBJ2-7, with TRBD1 matching 9 bases. The J segment lost 2 bases and the V segment lost 2 bases, leaving 13 bases of the junction unmatched. The germline gives CDR1 ENHRY, CDR2 SYGVKD. The CDR3 runs 18 residues. CDR3 protein: CAISEPGTGKLDPYEQYF. The CDR3 DNA follows: TGTGCCATCAGTGAGCCCGGGACAGGGAAACTCGACCCCTACGAGCAGTACTTC.

On this clonotype: This could be a read error, since a much larger clone is one nucleotide away. The rearrangement uses TRBV7-9 and TRBJ2-7; 7 nucleotides agree with TRBD1. The CDR3 is 15 amino acids. Germline-derived CDR1 and CDR2 are SEHNR and FQNEAQ (reference sequence). In DNA, the CDR3 is TGTGCCAGCGGCTTAGCCGGGACAGCGAACTACGAGCAGTACTTC. Residues: CASGLAGTANYEQYF.

This clonotype was seen only a few times. The V call is TRBV12-3 or TRBV12-4, the J call TRBJ2-6, with D perhaps TRBD1 (5 bases). Trimming took 6 bases from V and 6 from J, leaving 6 bases between them. CDR3 length: 12 residues. The CDR3 DNA follows: TGTGCCAGCAGAGGGGTGGCCAACGTCCTGACTTTC. Translating it yields CASRGVANVLTF.

Only a few counts were recorded for this clonotype. The chain couples TRBV19 to TRBJ2-1, with D perhaps assigned TRBD1 or TRBD2 (6 bases each). The CDR3 is 15 residues long. Germline CDR1 LNHDA, CDR2 SQIVND (reference sequence). Deletions cut 3 bases from V and 8 bases from J, with 17 bases between. This chain's CDR3 is CASSMIQGGGDEQFF. CDR3 coding DNA: TGTGCCAGTAGTATGATACAGGGAGGTGGAGATGAGCAGTTCTTC.

This clonotype was seen many times. V and J are TRBV10-3 and TRBJ1-5; 8 nucleotides align to TRBD1. Germline-derived CDR1 and CDR2 are ENHRY and SYGVKD. Losses at the gene ends were 2 bases for V and 0 bases for J; bases not matched to a gene: 3. The CDR3 covers 16 residues. The CDR3 loop reads CAISEKDRDSNQPQHF. The CDR3 DNA follows: TGTGCCATCAGTGAGAAGGACAGGGATAGCAATCAGCCCCAGCATTTT.

Concerning this clonotype itself: It may be a read error: a sequence one base away is much more abundant. This likely comes from a read error, as the CDR3 has no conserved phenylalanine or tryptophan at its end. The rearrangement links TRBV27 to TRBJ1-5, with D unclear. Germline V CDR1 and CDR2: MNHEY, SMNVEV (reference sequence). Trimming cost V 8 bases and J 2 bases, with 13 bases left between them. CDR3 length: 14 amino acids. CDR3 residues: CASGIRGGNQPQHL. Written as DNA, the CDR3 is TGTGCCAGCGGGATCCGGGGTGGCAATCAGCCCCAGCATCTT.

V gene TRBV4-1 combines with J gene TRBJ1-1; D is possibly TRBD1 (5 bases). With 6 bases removed from V and 0 bases from J, the gap between germline ends came to 17 bases. Germline V gene sequence: CDR1 MGHRA, CDR2 YSYEKL. The CDR3 runs 16 residues. The chain's CDR3 is CASRINGGNMNTEAFF. CDR3 nucleotides: TGCGCCAGCAGGATAAACGGGGGGAACATGAACACTGAAGCTTTCTTT.

Regarding this clonotype: A single base separates this from a much larger clone, so it may be a read error. The chain combines TRBV7-2 with TRBJ2-5; 10 bases align to TRBD1. V dropped 5 bases and J dropped 2; count of bases not matched to a gene: 8. The germline CDR1 and CDR2 sequences are SGHTA and FQGNSA. This CDR3 has 16 amino acids. This CDR3 reads CASSDGQGGSQETQYF. The CDR3 DNA follows: TGTGCCAGCAGCGACGGACAGGGGGGATCTCAAGAGACCCAGTACTTC.

V usage is TRBV7-9 and J usage is TRBJ2-1, with 8 bases aligning to TRBD2. Germline trimming cut 4 bases from V and 3 bases from J; bases unmatched to any gene: 5. CDR1 is SEHNR, CDR2 FQNEAQ, per germline (reference sequence). This CDR3 is 15 amino acids long. This CDR3 is CASSSREALYNEQFF. The CDR3 bases are TGTGCCAGCAGCTCGCGGGAGGCCCTCTACAATGAGCAGTTCTTC.

This clonotype was recorded at least ten times. This chain uses TRBV29-1 with TRBJ2-7, with D uncertain. V lost 4 bases to trimming and J lost 0 bases, with 7 bases between them. The germline gives CDR1 SQVTM, CDR2 ANQGSEA. The CDR3 loop spans 12 amino acids. In DNA form, the CDR3 reads TGCAGCGTTGTAGGGATCTCCTACGAGCAGTACTTC. As protein: CSVVGISYEQYF.

The chain is built from TRBV19 and TRBJ1-5; no definite D call. Germline V gene data show CDR1 as LNHDA and CDR2 as SQIVND (reference sequence). Between the trimmed V and J ends, which lost 5 bases and 8 bases, there was a span of 13 bases. The CDR3 consists of 13 residues. This CDR3 reads CASSLAVREPQHF. CDR3 in DNA: TGTGCCAGTAGTCTGGCAGTTAGAGAGCCCCAGCATTTT. The complete variable domain, with remaining parts taken from reference TRBV19 and TRBJ1-5, reads DGGITQSPKYLFRKEGQNVTLSCEQNLNHDAMYWYRQDPGQGLRLIYYSQIVNDFQKGDIAEGYSVSREKKESFPLTVTSAQKNPTAFYLCASSLAVREPQHFGDGTRLSIL.

The J gene is TRBJ2-5, the V gene TRBV12-3 or TRBV12-4; D may be TRBD2 (6 bases). V was shortened by 6 bases and J by 7 bases, with 24 bases between the two germline ends. The CDR3 length is 16 residues. The CDR3 reads CASSSSPARERGTQYF. For the CDR3, the DNA is TGTGCCAGCAGCTCTTCCCCCGCTCGGGAGCGTGGGACCCAGTACTTC.

The gene calls are TRBV20-1 and TRBJ1-5; D is uncertain. Trimming pared 0 bases from V and 0 bases from J, leaving 12 bases between. CDR3 length: 16 amino acids. Germline V gives CDR1 DFQATT, CDR2 SNEGSKA (reference sequence). The CDR3 reads CSARDVKSYSNQPQHF. CDR3 nucleotide sequence: TGCAGTGCTAGAGATGTGAAGTCATATAGCAATCAGCCCCAGCATTTT.

Regarding this clonotype: This may be a read error, as it is one base from a much larger clone. The chain couples TRBV2 to TRBJ2-3; D unclear. Trimming cost V 11 bases and J 0 bases, with 21 bases left between them. CDR1 and CDR2 from the germline V gene are SNHLY and FYNNEI. The CDR3 loop spans 16 amino acids. CDR3 amino acids: CAGNFETTTSTDTQYF. The CDR3 DNA reads as TGTGCCGGCAACTTCGAAACCACAACTAGCACAGATACGCAGTATTTT.

Only a few counts were recorded for this clonotype. The CDR3 DNA reads as TGTGCCAGTAGTGTCCAGGGGGCTCCCTACGAGCAGTACTTC. This translates into CASSVQGAPYEQYF. V usage is TRBV19 and J usage is TRBJ2-7, with TRBD1 matching 8 bases. Germline CDR1 is LNHDA and CDR2 is SQIVND (reference sequence). This CDR3 comprises 14 residues. With V trimmed by 5 bases and J by 2 bases, 5 bases remained unmatched.

This clonotype was detected many times. The V call is TRBV19, the J call TRBJ2-7; no firm D call. From germline, CDR1 is LNHDA and CDR2 SQIVND (reference sequence). V lost 2 bases to trimming and J lost 0 bases, with 5 bases between them. The CDR3 extends over 13 amino acids. CDR3 sequence reads: CASSIRHSYEQYF. In nucleotides, the CDR3 is TGTGCCAGTAGTATACGGCACTCCTACGAGCAGTACTTC. Full variable domain (rest looked up from reference TRBV19 and TRBJ2-7): DGGITQSPKYLFRKEGQNVTLSCEQNLNHDAMYWYRQDPGQGLRLIYYSQIVNDFQKGDIAEGYSVSREKKESFPLTVTSAQKNPTAFYLCASSIRHSYEQYFGPGTRLTVT.

This clonotype was recorded many times. V is TRBV29-1 and J is TRBJ1-1, with D tentatively TRBD1 (5 bases). The CDR3 spans 12 residues. Germline V gives CDR1 SQVTM, CDR2 ANQGSEA. V shed 6 bases and J shed 1 base, with 9 bases lying between them. CDR3 amino acids: CSVEQENTEAFF. The CDR3 DNA is TGCAGCGTCGAACAGGAGAACACTGAAGCTTTCTTT.

The chain recombines TRBV20-1 with TRBJ2-5; the D is unclear. Trimming left V 6 bases short and J 5 bases short, with 16 bases between. The CDR3 runs to 13 residues. CDR1 DFQATT and CDR2 SNEGSKA come from the germline V gene (reference sequence). Written as DNA, the CDR3 is TGCAGTGCACCAATTGGCCCAGCGGAGACCCAGTACTTC. Its protein product is CSAPIGPAETQYF.

Many counts were recorded for this clonotype. This sequence joins TRBV29-1 and TRBJ2-3, with unresolved D. The V end lost 8 bases, the J end lost 0 bases, and 9 bases lay between the germline ends. In germline, CDR1 is SQVTM, CDR2 ANQGSEA. The CDR3 runs 12 residues. The CDR3 coding sequence is TGCAGCCCCCTTCGGAGCACAGATACGCAGTATTTT. Translated, it gives CSPLRSTDTQYF.

This clonotype came up a few times. The chain joins TRBV6-5 to TRBJ2-3, with D maybe TRBD1 (6 bases). Germline V CDR1 and CDR2: MNHEY, SVGAGI. The V end was cut by 7 bases, the J end by 6 bases, with 26 bases between. The CDR3 is 17 residues long. The CDR3: CASISRSKRQVGDTQYF. CDR3 nucleotide sequence: TGTGCCAGCATTTCTCGATCTAAAAGACAGGTGGGGGATACGCAGTATTTT.

In its sample, this clonotype was seen many times. J is TRBJ2-7 and V is TRBV4-3; the D is unclear. Trimming shortened V by 4 bases and J by 2 bases, and 15 bases separated the two germline ends. The CDR3 has 15 amino acids. Per the germline V gene, CDR1 is LGHNA and CDR2 is YSLEER. For the CDR3, the DNA is TGCGCCAGCAGCCCGACCGGTACAGAGCCCTACGAGCAGTACTTC. Its translation is CASSPTGTEPYEQYF.

V gene TRBV7-8 combines with J gene TRBJ2-6, with a possible D match to TRBD2 (6 bases). Germline loops: CDR1 SGHVS, CDR2 FQNEAQ. The V and J ends lost 3 bases and 4 bases respectively, with 16 bases between them. This CDR3 comprises 17 residues. CDR3 region: CASSFSQAGPGANVLTF. DNA for the CDR3: TGTGCCAGCAGCTTTTCCCAAGCGGGCCCCGGGGCCAACGTCCTGACTTTC.

V usage is TRBV19 and J usage is TRBJ2-3; the match to TRBD2 covers 10 bases. CDR3 length equals 16 residues. V lost 0 bases, J lost 3 bases, and 3 bases stayed unmatched. Germline CDR1 LNHDA, CDR2 SQIVND (reference sequence). This CDR3 is CASSIEAGGPTDTQYF. In DNA, the CDR3 is TGTGCCAGTAGTATAGAAGCGGGAGGGCCGACAGATACGCAGTATTTT.